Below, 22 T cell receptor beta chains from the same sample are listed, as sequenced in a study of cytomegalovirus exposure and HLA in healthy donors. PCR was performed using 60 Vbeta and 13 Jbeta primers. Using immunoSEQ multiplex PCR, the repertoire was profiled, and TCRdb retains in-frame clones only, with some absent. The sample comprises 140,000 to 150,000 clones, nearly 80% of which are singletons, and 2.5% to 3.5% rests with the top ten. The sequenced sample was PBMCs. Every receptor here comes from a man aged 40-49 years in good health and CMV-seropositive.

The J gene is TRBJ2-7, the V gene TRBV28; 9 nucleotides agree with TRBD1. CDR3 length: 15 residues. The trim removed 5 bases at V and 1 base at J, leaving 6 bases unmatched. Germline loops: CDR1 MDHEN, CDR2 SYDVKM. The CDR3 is CASSRTGANSYEQYF. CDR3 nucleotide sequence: TGTGCCAGCAGTCGGACAGGGGCCAATTCCTACGAGCAGTACTTC.

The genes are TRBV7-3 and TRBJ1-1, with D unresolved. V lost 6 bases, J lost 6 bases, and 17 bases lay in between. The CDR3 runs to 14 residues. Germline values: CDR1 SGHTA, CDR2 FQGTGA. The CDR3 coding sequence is TGTGCCAGCAGTTACCGGCCCGAGAGGGCTGAAGCTTTCTTT. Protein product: CASSYRPERAEAFF.

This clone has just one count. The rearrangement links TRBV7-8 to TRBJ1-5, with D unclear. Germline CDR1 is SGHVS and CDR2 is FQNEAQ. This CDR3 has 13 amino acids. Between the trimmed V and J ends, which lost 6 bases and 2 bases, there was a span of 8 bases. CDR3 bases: TGTGCCAGCAGTTACCCGGGCAATCAGCCCCAGCATTTT. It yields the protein CASSYPGNQPQHF. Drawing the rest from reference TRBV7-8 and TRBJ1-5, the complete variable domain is GAGVSQSPRYKVAKRGQDVALRCDPISGHVSLFWYQQALGQGPEFLTYFQNEAQLDKSGLPSDRFFAERPEGSVSTLKIQRTQQEDSAVYLCASSYPGNQPQHFGDGTRLSIL.

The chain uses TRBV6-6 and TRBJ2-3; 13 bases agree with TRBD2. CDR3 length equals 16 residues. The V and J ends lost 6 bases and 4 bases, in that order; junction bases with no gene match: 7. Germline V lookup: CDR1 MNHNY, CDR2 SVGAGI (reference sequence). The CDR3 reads CASRPGTSGNADTQYF. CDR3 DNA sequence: TGTGCCAGCAGACCCGGGACTAGCGGGAATGCAGATACGCAGTATTTT.

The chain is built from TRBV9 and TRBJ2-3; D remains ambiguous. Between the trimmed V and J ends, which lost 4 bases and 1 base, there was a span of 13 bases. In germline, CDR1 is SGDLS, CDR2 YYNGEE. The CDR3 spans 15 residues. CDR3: CASSPSTWGTDTQYF. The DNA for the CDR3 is TGTGCCAGCAGCCCCTCGACTTGGGGCACAGATACGCAGTATTTT. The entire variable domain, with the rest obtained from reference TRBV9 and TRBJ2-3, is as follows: DSGVTQTPKHLITATGQRVTLRCSPRSGDLSVYWYQQSLDQGLQFLIQYYNGEERAKGNILERFSAQQFPDLHSELNLSSLELGDSALYFCASSPSTWGTDTQYFGPGTRLTVL.

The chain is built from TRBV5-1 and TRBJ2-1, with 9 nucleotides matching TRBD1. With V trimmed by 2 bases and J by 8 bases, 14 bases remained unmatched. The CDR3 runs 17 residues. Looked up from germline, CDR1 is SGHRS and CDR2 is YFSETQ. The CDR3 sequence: CASSLTPVGQGTDEQFF. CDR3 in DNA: TGCGCCAGCAGCTTAACCCCGGTGGGACAGGGAACGGATGAGCAGTTCTTC.

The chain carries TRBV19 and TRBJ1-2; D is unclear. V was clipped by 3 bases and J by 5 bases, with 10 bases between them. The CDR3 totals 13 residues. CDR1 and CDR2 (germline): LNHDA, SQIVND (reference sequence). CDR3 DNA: TGTGCCAGTAGTATGGGCACCTCGTATGGCTACACCTTC. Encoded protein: CASSMGTSYGYTF. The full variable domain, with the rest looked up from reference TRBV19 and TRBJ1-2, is DGGITQSPKYLFRKEGQNVTLSCEQNLNHDAMYWYRQDPGQGLRLIYYSQIVNDFQKGDIAEGYSVSREKKESFPLTVTSAQKNPTAFYLCASSMGTSYGYTFGSGTRLTVV.

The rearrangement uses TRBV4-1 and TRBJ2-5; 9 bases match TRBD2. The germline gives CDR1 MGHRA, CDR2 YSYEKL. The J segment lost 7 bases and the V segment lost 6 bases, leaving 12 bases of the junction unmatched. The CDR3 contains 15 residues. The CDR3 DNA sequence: TGCGCCAGCAGTCGAGGAGGCGGGAGGGCCGTGACCCAGTACTTC. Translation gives CASSRGGGRAVTQYF.

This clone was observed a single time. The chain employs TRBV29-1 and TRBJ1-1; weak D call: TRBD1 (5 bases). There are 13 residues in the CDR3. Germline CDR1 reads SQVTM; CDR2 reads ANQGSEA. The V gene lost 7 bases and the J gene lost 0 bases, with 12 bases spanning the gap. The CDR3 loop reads CSGRTDMNTEAFF. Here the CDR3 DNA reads TGCAGCGGGCGGACGGACATGAACACTGAAGCTTTCTTT.

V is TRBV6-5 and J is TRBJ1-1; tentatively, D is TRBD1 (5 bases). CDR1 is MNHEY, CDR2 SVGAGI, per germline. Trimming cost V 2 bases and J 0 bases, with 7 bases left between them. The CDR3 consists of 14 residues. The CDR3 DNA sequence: TGTGCCAGCAGTTACGGACACCTGAACACTGAAGCTTTCTTT. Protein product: CASSYGHLNTEAFF.

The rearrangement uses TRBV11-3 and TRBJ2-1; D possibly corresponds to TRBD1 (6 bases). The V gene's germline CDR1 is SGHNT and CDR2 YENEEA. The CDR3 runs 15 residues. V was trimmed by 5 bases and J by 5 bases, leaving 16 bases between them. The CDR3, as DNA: TGTGCCAGCAGCCCAGGGGCCGGGACCAACAATGAGCAGTTCTTC. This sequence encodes CASSPGAGTNNEQFF.

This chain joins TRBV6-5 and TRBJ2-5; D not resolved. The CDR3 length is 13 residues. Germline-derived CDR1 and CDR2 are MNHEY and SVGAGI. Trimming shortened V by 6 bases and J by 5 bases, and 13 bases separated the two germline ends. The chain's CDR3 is CASSQNAGETQYF. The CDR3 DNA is TGTGCCAGCAGCCAGAATGCCGGGGAGACCCAGTACTTC.

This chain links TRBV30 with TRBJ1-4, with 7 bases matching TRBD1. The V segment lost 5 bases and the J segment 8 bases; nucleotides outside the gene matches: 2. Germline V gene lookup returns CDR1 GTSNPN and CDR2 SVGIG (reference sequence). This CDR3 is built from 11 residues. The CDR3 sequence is CAWGQDEKLFF. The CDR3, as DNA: TGTGCCTGGGGACAGGACGAAAAACTGTTTTTT.

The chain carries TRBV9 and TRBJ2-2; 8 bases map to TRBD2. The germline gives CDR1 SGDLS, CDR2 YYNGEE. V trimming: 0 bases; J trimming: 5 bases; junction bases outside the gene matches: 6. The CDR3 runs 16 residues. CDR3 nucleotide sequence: TGTGCCAGCAGCGTAGGTTCTGCGGGAGGAACCGGGGAGCTGTTTTTT. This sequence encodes CASSVGSAGGTGELFF.

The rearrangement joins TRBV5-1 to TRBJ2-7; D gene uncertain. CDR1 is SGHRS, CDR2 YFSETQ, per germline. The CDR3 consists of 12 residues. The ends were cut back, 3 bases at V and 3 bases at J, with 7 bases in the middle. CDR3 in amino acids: CASSSEIYEQYF. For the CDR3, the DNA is TGCGCCAGCAGCTCCGAGATCTACGAGCAGTACTTC.

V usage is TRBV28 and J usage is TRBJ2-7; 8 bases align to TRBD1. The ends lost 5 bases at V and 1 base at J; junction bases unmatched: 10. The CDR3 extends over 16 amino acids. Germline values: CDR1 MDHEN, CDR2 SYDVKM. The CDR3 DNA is TGTGCCAGCAGTCTCCTTCAAGGGGACAGGTCCTACGAGCAGTACTTC. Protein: CASSLLQGDRSYEQYF.

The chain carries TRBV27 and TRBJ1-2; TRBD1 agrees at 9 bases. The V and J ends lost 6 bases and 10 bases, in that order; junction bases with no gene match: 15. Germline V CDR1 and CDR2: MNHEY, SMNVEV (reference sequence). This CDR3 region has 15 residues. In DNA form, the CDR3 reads TGTGCCAGCAGCCGAGCCCCTGGGACAGGGACTGACTACACCTTC. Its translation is CASSRAPGTGTDYTF.

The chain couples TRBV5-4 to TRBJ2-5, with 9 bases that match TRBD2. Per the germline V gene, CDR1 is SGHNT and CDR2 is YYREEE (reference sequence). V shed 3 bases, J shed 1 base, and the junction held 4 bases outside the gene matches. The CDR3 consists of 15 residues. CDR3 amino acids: CASSSRTSVQETQYF. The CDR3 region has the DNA TGTGCCAGCAGCTCCAGGACTAGCGTCCAAGAGACCCAGTACTTC.

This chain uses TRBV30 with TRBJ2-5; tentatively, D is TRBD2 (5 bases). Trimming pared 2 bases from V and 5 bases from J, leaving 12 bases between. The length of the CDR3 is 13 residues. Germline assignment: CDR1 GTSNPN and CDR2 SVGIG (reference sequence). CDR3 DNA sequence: TGTGCCTGGAGTCGTTTCGGAGGTGAGACCCAGTACTTC. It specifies CAWSRFGGETQYF. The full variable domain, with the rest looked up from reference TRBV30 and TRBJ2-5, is SQTIHQWPATLVQPVGSPLSLECTVEGTSNPNLYWYRQAAGRGLQLLFYSVGIGQISSEVPQNLSASRPQDRQFILSSKKLLLSDSGFYLCAWSRFGGETQYFGPGTRLLVL.

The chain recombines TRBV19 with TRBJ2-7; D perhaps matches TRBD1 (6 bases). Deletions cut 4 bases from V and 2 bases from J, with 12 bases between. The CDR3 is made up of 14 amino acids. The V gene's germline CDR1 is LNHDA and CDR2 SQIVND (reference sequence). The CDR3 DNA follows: TGTGCCAGTAGTAAAGCGGACAGCCCCTACGAGCAGTACTTC. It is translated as CASSKADSPYEQYF.

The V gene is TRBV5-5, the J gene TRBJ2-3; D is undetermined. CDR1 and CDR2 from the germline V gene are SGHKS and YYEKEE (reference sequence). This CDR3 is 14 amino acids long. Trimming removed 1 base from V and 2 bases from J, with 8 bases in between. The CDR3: CASSLSISTDTQYF. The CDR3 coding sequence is TGTGCCAGCAGCTTGAGCATTTCCACAGATACGCAGTATTTT.

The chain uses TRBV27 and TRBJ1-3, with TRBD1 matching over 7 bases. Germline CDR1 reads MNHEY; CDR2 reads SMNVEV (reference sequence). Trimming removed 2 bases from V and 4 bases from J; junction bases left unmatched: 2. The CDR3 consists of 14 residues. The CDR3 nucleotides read TGTGCCAGCAGTTTAACAGGGGTAGGAAACACCATATATTTT. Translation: CASSLTGVGNTIYF.